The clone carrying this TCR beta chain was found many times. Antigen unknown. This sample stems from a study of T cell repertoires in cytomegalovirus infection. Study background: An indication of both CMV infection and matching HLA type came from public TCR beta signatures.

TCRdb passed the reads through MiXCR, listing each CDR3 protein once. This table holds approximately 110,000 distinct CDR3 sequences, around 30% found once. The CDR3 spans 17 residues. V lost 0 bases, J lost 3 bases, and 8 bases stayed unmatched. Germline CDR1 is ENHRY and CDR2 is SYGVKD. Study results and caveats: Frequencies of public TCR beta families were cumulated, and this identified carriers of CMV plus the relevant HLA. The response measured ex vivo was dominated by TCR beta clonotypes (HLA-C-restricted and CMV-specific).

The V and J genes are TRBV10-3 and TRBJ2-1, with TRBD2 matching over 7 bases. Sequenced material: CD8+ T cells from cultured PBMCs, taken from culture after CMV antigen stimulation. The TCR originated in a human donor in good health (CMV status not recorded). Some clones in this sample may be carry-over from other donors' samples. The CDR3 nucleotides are TGTGCCATCAGTGAGTCGACTCGGGGAGGGGTCTACAATGAGCAGTTCTTC. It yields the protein CAISESTRGGVYNEQFF.